This T cell receptor beta chain was observed in a study of cytomegalovirus exposure and HLA in healthy donors. Germline CDR1 SGHTA, CDR2 FQGNSA. CDR3 length equals 14 residues. V was cut by 3 bases and J by 2 bases, with 8 bases left in between. Study-wide points: The authors enumerated roughly 160 TCR beta chains as linked to cytomegalovirus. Roughly uniform sequencing depth across donors was assumed, possibly incorrectly.

PCR was performed using 60 Vbeta and 13 Jbeta primers. The protocol was immunoSEQ multiplex PCR, while the TCRdb copy is restricted to in-frame clones and leaves out a portion. Of about 100,000 clones in the sample, more than 75% are singletons; the top ten hold 1.5% to 2%. A note on this clone: Its antigen is currently unknown.

The sequence derives from a middle-aged woman in good health and CMV-seronegative. Sequenced: PBMCs. This chain uses TRBV7-2 with TRBJ1-5; D ambiguous. CDR3 loop: CASSFIGGNQPQHF. CDR3 coding DNA: TGTGCCAGCAGCTTCATCGGTGGCAATCAGCCCCAGCATTTT.